These 29 T cell receptor beta chains were all obtained from the same sample, sequenced in a study of blood T cell repertoires in COVID-19. Generated by immunoSEQ multiplex PCR, the TCRdb table keeps only in-frame clones and is missing some. The sample has approximately 210,000 clones; roughly four fifths are singletons. Sequenced input: peripheral blood. The receptors stem from a middle-aged woman with acute or convalescent COVID-19.

The chain links TRBV5-1 to TRBJ2-1; 7 bases are shared with TRBD2. The V and J ends lost 3 bases and 5 bases, in that order; junction bases with no gene match: 5. This CDR3 spans 14 amino acids. CDR1 is SGHRS and CDR2 is YFSETQ in the germline V gene. CDR3 amino acids: CASSSSAGNNEQFF. The CDR3 DNA sequence: TGCGCCAGCAGCTCCTCAGCGGGAAACAATGAGCAGTTCTTC.

V gene TRBV6-5 combines with J gene TRBJ2-7; a weak D match, TRBD1 (6 bases). This CDR3 is 11 amino acids long. The V end lost 6 bases, the J end lost 5 bases, and 8 bases lay between the germline ends. CDR1 is MNHEY and CDR2 is SVGAGI in the germline V gene. The CDR3 reads CASSRTDEQYF. For the CDR3, the DNA is TGTGCCAGCAGCCGGACAGACGAGCAGTACTTC.

The chain carries TRBV11-2 and TRBJ2-1; 14 positions match TRBD2. In germline, CDR1 is SGHAT, CDR2 FQNNGV. Trimming removed 5 bases from V and 7 bases from J; junction bases left unmatched: 13. The CDR3 contains 18 residues. DNA of the CDR3: TGTGCCAGCAGCCCTGGGACTAGCGGGAGATATGTTTCTAATGAGCAGTTCTTC. Encoded protein: CASSPGTSGRYVSNEQFF.

The rearrangement joins TRBV5-6 to TRBJ2-2; 10 bases line up with TRBD2. CDR3 length equals 15 residues. Germline trimming cut 0 bases from V and 7 bases from J; bases unmatched to any gene: 3. Germline V gene sequence: CDR1 SGHDT, CDR2 YYEEEE. The CDR3 is CASSLASGSIGELFF. The CDR3 coding sequence is TGTGCCAGCAGCTTGGCTAGCGGGAGTATCGGGGAGCTGTTTTTT.

This clone was counted a few times. This chain links TRBV28 with TRBJ1-2; tentative D call: TRBD1 (6 bases). Trimming pared 4 bases from V and 8 bases from J, leaving 20 bases between. The CDR3 has 15 amino acids. The germline V gene encodes CDR1 MDHEN and CDR2 SYDVKM. Here the CDR3 DNA reads TGTGCCAGCAGTTCCCCAGGAGGAGGGGGGGAAGGCTACACCTTC. Amino acids: CASSSPGGGGEGYTF.

This chain uses TRBV6-1 with TRBJ1-2, with D unclear. The CDR3 loop spans 13 amino acids. V lost 2 bases and J lost 5, with 9 bases in between. The germline V gene has CDR1 MNHNS and CDR2 SASEGT. This chain's CDR3 is CASSERVLYGYTF. The CDR3, as DNA: TGTGCCAGCAGTGAAAGAGTTCTTTATGGCTACACCTTC.

A few counts support this clone. Other DNA sequences from this sample encode an identical CDR3 as well. This chain joins TRBV7-2 and TRBJ2-3; the match to TRBD2 covers 10 bases. V lost 5 bases, J lost 10 bases, and 12 bases stayed unmatched. Germline loops: CDR1 SGHTA, CDR2 FQGNSA. CDR3 length equals 15 residues. CDR3 protein: CASSPNSERGGAQYF. The CDR3 coding sequence is TGTGCCAGCAGCCCAAACTCAGAGCGGGGGGGGGCGCAGTATTTT.

As to this clone: A junction boundary mismatches the germline segment, possibly from a read error. The chain joins TRBV5-6 to TRBJ2-3; 9 bases are a match to TRBD1. The germline V gene encodes CDR1 SGHDT and CDR2 YYEEEE. This CDR3 region has 14 residues. The CDR3 DNA is TGTGCCAGCAGCGTAACAGGGGGCACCGATACGCAGTATTTT. Its translation is CASSVTGGTDTQYF.

The chain employs TRBV25-1 and TRBJ2-5, with D possibly matching TRBD2 (6 bases). The germline V and J ends were trimmed by 1 base and 9 bases, with 12 bases remaining between them. Germline CDR1 reads MGHDK; CDR2 reads SYGVNS. The CDR3 contains 13 residues. This CDR3 is CASSEFPGVSQYF. CDR3 nucleotide sequence: TGTGCCAGCAGTGAATTCCCGGGGGTGTCCCAGTACTTC. The variable domain in full, completed from reference TRBV25-1 and TRBJ2-5, reads EADIYQTPRYLVIGTGKKITLECSQTMGHDKMYWYQQDPGMELHLIHYSYGVNSTEKGDLSSESTVSRIRTEHFPLTLESARPSHTSQYLCASSEFPGVSQYFGPGTRLLVL.

The chain combines TRBV29-1 with TRBJ2-3; D remains unclear. CDR3 length equals 11 residues. V was pared by 7 bases and J by 0 bases, with 5 bases between. Germline V CDR1 and CDR2: SQVTM, ANQGSEA. The CDR3 DNA follows: TGCAGCGCCGGGAGCACAGATACGCAGTATTTT. Translation gives CSAGSTDTQYF.

V usage is TRBV5-6 and J usage is TRBJ1-5, with D perhaps TRBD1 (6 bases). Germline V gives CDR1 SGHDT, CDR2 YYEEEE. This CDR3 contains 15 residues. Trimming pared 1 base from V and 3 bases from J, leaving 11 bases between. The CDR3 region has the DNA TGTGCCAGCAGCTTGACGTCAGGGGTCAATCAGCCCCAGCATTTT. It specifies CASSLTSGVNQPQHF.

CDR3 residues: CASSQAGAGIYEQYF. The CDR3, as DNA: TGCGCCAGCAGCCAAGCCGGGGCGGGGATATACGAGCAGTACTTC. The J gene is TRBJ2-7, the V gene TRBV4-1; D is possibly TRBD2 (6 bases). The V and J ends lost 1 base and 4 bases respectively, with 14 bases between them. The CDR3 runs 15 residues. Germline V gene data show CDR1 as MGHRA and CDR2 as YSYEKL.

V gene TRBV6-5 combines with J gene TRBJ1-2; 7 bases align to TRBD1. The V gene's germline CDR1 is MNHEY and CDR2 SVGAGI. CDR3 length: 11 residues. Trimming removed 5 bases from V and 12 bases from J; junction bases left unmatched: 6. The CDR3 DNA reads TGTGCCAGCAGTCAGGGACAGAGACACACCTTC. This sequence encodes CASSQGQRHTF.

V and J are TRBV6-2 or TRBV6-3 and TRBJ2-5, with D possibly being TRBD1 (6 bases). The CDR3 spans 17 residues. The V gene's germline CDR1 is MNHEY and CDR2 SVGEGT. The V gene lost 5 bases and the J gene lost 4 bases, with 23 bases spanning the gap. The CDR3 coding sequence is TGTGCCAGCAGTAAAGGCAGTCAGGGGACCGTGGGAGAGACCCAGTACTTC. This gives the protein CASSKGSQGTVGETQYF.

A few counts support this clone. The chain joins TRBV7-7 to TRBJ2-5; possible D gene TRBD2, 5 bases. In germline, CDR1 is SSHAT, CDR2 FNYEAQ (reference sequence). Deletions cut 2 bases from V and 5 bases from J, with 9 bases between. The CDR3 extends over 13 amino acids. The CDR3 coding sequence is TGTGCCAGCAGCTTATCTAGCTGGGAGACCCAGTACTTC. Translated, it gives CASSLSSWETQYF.

This clone has more than one count but fewer than ten. The chain is built from TRBV19 and TRBJ1-2; TRBD1 might be the D (5 bases). The ends were cut back, 8 bases at V and 6 bases at J, with 13 bases in the middle. Germline V lookup: CDR1 LNHDA, CDR2 SQIVND (reference sequence). The CDR3 consists of 12 residues. The CDR3 spells CASGPGGDGYTF. The CDR3 nucleotides read TGTGCCAGTGGCCCCGGGGGGGATGGCTACACCTTC.

This chain joins TRBV4-1 and TRBJ2-7; the match to TRBD2 covers 7 bases. The CDR3 sequence is 15 residues long. J was trimmed by 5 bases and V by 3 bases; bases with no gene match: 10. Germline assignment: CDR1 MGHRA and CDR2 YSYEKL. The chain's CDR3 is CASSHRGLDLNEQYF. As DNA, the CDR3 is TGCGCCAGCAGCCACCGCGGACTAGATCTCAACGAGCAGTACTTC.

The genes are TRBV6-2 or TRBV6-3 and TRBJ1-5, with D uncertain. Germline V gives CDR1 MNHEY, CDR2 SVGEGT. The V end was cut by 2 bases, the J end by 3 bases, with 11 bases between. The CDR3 extends over 15 amino acids. The CDR3 coding sequence is TGTGCCAGCAGTTACATCAGCGGATCCAATCAGCCCCAGCATTTT. Amino acid sequence: CASSYISGSNQPQHF.

The chain's CDR3 is CASSNSGNEQFF. The CDR3 coding sequence is TGTGCCAGCAGTAATAGCGGGAATGAGCAGTTCTTC. This sequence joins TRBV2 and TRBJ2-1, with 7 bases aligning to TRBD2. The CDR3 is 12 amino acids. V trimming: 5 bases; J trimming: 7 bases; junction bases outside the gene matches: 2. The germline gives CDR1 SNHLY, CDR2 FYNNEI.

The chain links TRBV24-1 to TRBJ2-6, with TRBD1 identical over 8 bases. This CDR3 has 16 residues. The V gene end was trimmed by 4 bases and the J gene end by 4 bases; junction bases not matched to a gene: 5. Germline lookup yields CDR1 KGHDR and CDR2 SFDVKD. Here the CDR3 reads CATSDQGARGANVLTF. The CDR3 region has the DNA TGTGCCACCAGTGACCAGGGGGCGCGGGGGGCCAACGTCCTGACTTTC.

V and J are TRBV7-3 and TRBJ2-1; D remains unclear. CDR3 length: 16 amino acids. V dropped 5 bases and J dropped 7 bases, with 21 bases sitting between them. Per germline, CDR1 SGHTA and CDR2 FQGTGA. CDR3 in DNA: TGTGCCAGCAGCGGAGAAAGTAGGCGTGGAGCGAATGAGCAGTTCTTC. Its translation: CASSGESRRGANEQFF.

This rearrangement joins TRBV4-1 to TRBJ1-2; TRBD1 agrees at 7 bases. After removal of 3 bases from V and 7 bases from J, the junction contained 20 bases not matched to a gene. This CDR3 has 18 amino acids. The germline CDR1 and CDR2 sequences are MGHRA and YSYEKL. The CDR3 region has the DNA TGCGCCAGCAGCCAGACTTCTTCCGGGACAGCCTTTCGTTTTGGCTACACCTTC. This gives the protein CASSQTSSGTAFRFGYTF.

Regarding this clone: A much larger clone sits a single nucleotide away, making a read error possible. The rearrangement links TRBV4-2 to TRBJ2-6; TRBD1 aligns across 7 bases. Germline lookup yields CDR1 LGHNA and CDR2 YNFKEQ. The CDR3 length is 18 residues. The CDR3 coding sequence is TGTGCCGGCAGCCAAACCAGAGGGACAGACTCTGGGGCCAACGTCCTGACTTTC. Amino acid sequence: CAGSQTRGTDSGANVLTF.

The chain recombines TRBV30 with TRBJ1-1, with D possibly matching TRBD1 (6 bases). With 4 bases removed from V and 5 bases from J, the gap between germline ends came to 14 bases. Germline values: CDR1 GTSNPN, CDR2 SVGIG (reference sequence). CDR3 length: 13 amino acids. The DNA for the CDR3 is TGTGCCTGGACCGTACAGGGATGGACTGAAGCTTTCTTT. This translates into CAWTVQGWTEAFF.

This clone came up a few times. The genes are TRBV9 and TRBJ1-2; D might be TRBD1 (5 bases). V gave up 3 bases and J gave up 6 bases, with 12 bases separating them. The CDR3 is 13 amino acids. CDR1 and CDR2 (germline): SGDLS, YYNGEE. DNA of the CDR3: TGTGCCAGCAGCGCCCGGGACTTTAATGGCTACACCTTC. Amino acids: CASSARDFNGYTF.

A single count supports this clone. V and J are TRBV7-9 and TRBJ2-1; D is perhaps TRBD1 (6 bases). CDR3 length: 16 amino acids. V lost 4 bases and J 3 bases, leaving 16 bases between the germline ends. In germline, CDR1 is SEHNR, CDR2 FQNEAQ (reference sequence). CDR3 sequence (DNA): TGTGCCAGCAGCTCCCTGGGGGCTGGAGGCTACAATGAGCAGTTCTTC. Amino acids: CASSSLGAGGYNEQFF. Full variable domain (missing parts from reference TRBV7-9 and TRBJ2-1): DTGVSQNPRHKITKRGQNVTFRCDPISEHNRLYWYRQTLGQGPEFLTYFQNEAQLEKSRLLSDRFSAERPKGSFSTLEIQRTEQGDSAMYLCASSSLGAGGYNEQFFGPGTRLTVL.

This chain joins TRBV6-5 and TRBJ2-7; 10 nucleotides match TRBD1. The CDR3 totals 13 residues. V lost 7 bases, J lost 5 bases, and 5 bases stayed unmatched. Looked up from germline, CDR1 is MNHEY and CDR2 is SVGAGI. This CDR3 reads CASTGTGANEQYF. CDR3 DNA sequence: TGTGCCAGCACCGGGACAGGGGCCAACGAGCAGTACTTC.

This clone has only a few counts. The gene calls are TRBV6-4 and TRBJ2-3; the match to TRBD2 covers 13 bases. The germline V gene encodes CDR1 MRHNA and CDR2 SNTAGT. The CDR3 runs 15 residues. The V gene end was trimmed by 5 bases and the J gene end by 5 bases; junction bases not matched to a gene: 4. The CDR3 DNA reads TGTGCCAGCAGTCAAGGACTAGCGGGAGTAGATACGCAGTATTTT. The encoded protein is CASSQGLAGVDTQYF.

This sequence joins TRBV28 and TRBJ2-3, with 7 bases matching TRBD1. Trimming cost V 3 bases and J 2 bases; bases outside gene matches: 8. In germline, CDR1 is MDHEN, CDR2 SYDVKM. The CDR3 totals 16 residues. CDR3 residues: CASSFLGTAYTDTQYF. The CDR3 DNA sequence: TGTGCCAGCAGTTTCCTAGGGACAGCTTACACAGATACGCAGTATTTT.